Listed below are T cell receptor beta chains from one sample, sequenced in a study of sequential checkpoint blockade in melanoma. The data were produced by immunoSEQ multiplex PCR, yet TCRdb's version contains in-frame clones alone and is incomplete. This table holds about 6,100 clones, about a fifth found once. The material was tumor tissue (inferred from file names), obtained from a patient given nivolumab and ipilimumab in sequence. The receptors here all came from a human donor with melanoma. The CDR3 runs from the conserved cysteine through the conserved F or W. Clone size is shown for a subset of rows, as once, few, many or a class of expanded clone.

>-|TRBV29-1
CSVAGQSLLNTEAFF
>few|TRBV30
CAWGFRDRGYYGYTF
>few|TRBV29-1
CSAADRGGFNEQFF
>few|TRBV19
CASTLRGQAAGGTNEKLFF
>-|TRBV19
CASSLWGGGQPQHF
>few|TRBV9
CASSAGLFNTDTQYF
>few|TRBV9
CASSATGGGVQETQYF
>-|TRBV29-1
CSVESGRGTDTQYF
>few|TRBV5-1
CASSFPGTNLISSYNEQFF
>-|TRBV5-1
CASSPDPGTARETQYF
>few|TRBV12-5
CASGLDKLAGTIYEQYF
>few|TRBV16
CASSQSRSGNTIYF
>-|TRBV30
CAWTTRGFPEKLFF
>-|TRBV11-3
CASGNGERGNQPQHF
>many|TRBV9
CASSERQGNTEAFF
>-|TRBV5-1
CASSATGDSNEKLFF
>-|TRBV12-5
CASTLGNTIYF
>-|TRBV30
CAWSVTLRSEQYF
>-|TRBV11-3
CASSLDPTPGRHGYTF
>few|TRBV21-1
CASSLGGLNEQYF
>few|TRBV10-3
CAISGWTSVNDEQFF
>-|TRBV28
CASTRDREANQPQHF
>-|TRBV19
CASSPQTGKNEKLFF
>few|TRBV12-5
CASGQYPWDRTLGGTDTQYF
>medium-sized|TRBV12-5
CASLRILNTGELFF
>-|TRBV6-8
CASRTTTYYGYTF
>many|TRBV11-3
CASSLESTRLRNYGYTF
>few|TRBV1
CASSQDYSRGRGAYEQYF
>large|TRBV6-8
CATSGSVGPYEQYF
>-|TRBV19
CASSLTSGGPSTQYF
>-|TRBV15
CATSRETGPAKNIQYF
>-|TRBV10-2
CAGDKQGALGNTIYF
>many|TRBV6-8
CASRRGQGYGYTF
>many|TRBV11-3
CASSLEDYSNQPQHF
>medium-sized|TRBV11-3
CASSLRGTEETQYF
>few|TRBV29-1
CSAWGQGLSYEQYF
>large|TRBV19
CASSKTSGSYNEQFF
>-|TRBV5-1
CASSRDPGQGAGYTF
>-|TRBV5-1
CASSLIAGSSYNEQFF
>-|TRBV25-1
CASLTGYYGYTF
>-|TRBV5-1
CASSPSLETGVGEQYF
>once|TRBV29-1
CSVEDTGGINGYTF
>-|TRBV1
CASSQDRETQYF
>-|TRBV6-8
CASSYGDRVSMGYTF
>-|TRBV6-8
CASSYPHKKAYEQYF